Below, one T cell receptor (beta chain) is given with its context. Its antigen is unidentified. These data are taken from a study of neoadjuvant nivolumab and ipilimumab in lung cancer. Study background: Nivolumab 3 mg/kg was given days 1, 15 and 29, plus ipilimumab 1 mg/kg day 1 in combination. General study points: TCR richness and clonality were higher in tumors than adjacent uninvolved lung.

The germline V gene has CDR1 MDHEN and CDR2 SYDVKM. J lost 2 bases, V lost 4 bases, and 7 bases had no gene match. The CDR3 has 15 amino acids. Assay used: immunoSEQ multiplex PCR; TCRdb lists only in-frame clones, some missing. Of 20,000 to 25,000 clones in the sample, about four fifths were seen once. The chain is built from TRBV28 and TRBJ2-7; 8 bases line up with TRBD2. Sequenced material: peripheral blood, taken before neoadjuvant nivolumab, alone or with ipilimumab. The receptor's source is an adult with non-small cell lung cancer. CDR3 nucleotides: TGTGCCAGCAGTTCTCGACTAGCGCGAGCCTACGAGCAGTACTTC. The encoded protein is CASSSRLARAYEQYF. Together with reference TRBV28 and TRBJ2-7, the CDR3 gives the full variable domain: DVKVTQSSRYLVKRTGEKVFLECVQDMDHENMFWYRQDPGLGLRLIYFSYDVKMKEKGDIPEGYSVSREKKERFSLILESASTNQTSMYLCASSSRLARAYEQYFGPGTRLTVT.